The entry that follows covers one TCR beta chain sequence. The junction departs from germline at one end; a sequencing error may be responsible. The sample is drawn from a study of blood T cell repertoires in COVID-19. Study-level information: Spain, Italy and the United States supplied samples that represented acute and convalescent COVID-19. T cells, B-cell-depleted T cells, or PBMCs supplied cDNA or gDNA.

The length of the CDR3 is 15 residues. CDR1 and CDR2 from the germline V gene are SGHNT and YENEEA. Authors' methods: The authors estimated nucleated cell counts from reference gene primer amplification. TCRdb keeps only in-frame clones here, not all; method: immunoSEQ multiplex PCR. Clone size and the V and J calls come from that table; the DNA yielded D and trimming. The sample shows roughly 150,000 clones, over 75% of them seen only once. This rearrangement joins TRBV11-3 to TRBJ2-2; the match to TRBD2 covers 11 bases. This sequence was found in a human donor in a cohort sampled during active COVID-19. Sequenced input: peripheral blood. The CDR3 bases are TGTGTCAGCGGCGAACTAGCGGGAGTGACCGGGGAGCTGTTTTTT. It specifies CVSGELAGVTGELFF.